The rows below give T cell receptor beta chains drawn from one sample of a study of T cells in Graves' hyperthyroidism and ophthalmopathy. Each CDR3 protein gets one entry after TCRdb re-called the multiplex PCR reads with MiXCR. The table lists around 520,000 distinct CDR3 sequences, roughly 15% of them singletons. What was sequenced was blood. These receptors were collected from a woman aged 40 to 55 with Graves' hyperthyroidism. CDR3s include the opening cysteine and the closing phenylalanine or tryptophan. Each record gives: V gene, J gene, clone size, CDR3 protein. Clone size is shown for a subset of rows, as once, few, many or a class of expanded clone.

TRBV9,TRBJ2-5,many,CASSVGSAGGRETQYF
TRBV2,TRBJ2-1,many,CASDPSGSYNEQFF
TRBV18,TRBJ1-4,many,CASSPATFRQGFNEKLFF
TRBV30,TRBJ2-7,many,CAWSVSGSGEQYF
TRBV30,TRBJ2-1,.,CAWSPGTSVNNEQFF
TRBV12-3/TRBV12-4,TRBJ1-1,many,CASSLSGQGPEAFF
TRBV11-2,TRBJ2-3,many,CASSRWATASASTDTQYF
TRBV20-1,TRBJ2-1,few,CSGKRVGLAGGPLYNEQFF
TRBV18,TRBJ2-5,.,CASSPLPGGETQYF
TRBV4-2,TRBJ1-2,.,CASSQEHLAAGLGYGYTF
TRBV20-1,TRBJ2-1,.,CSARTEGRLAGVNEQFF
TRBV12-3/TRBV12-4,TRBJ2-7,many,CASSFQLAATYEQYF